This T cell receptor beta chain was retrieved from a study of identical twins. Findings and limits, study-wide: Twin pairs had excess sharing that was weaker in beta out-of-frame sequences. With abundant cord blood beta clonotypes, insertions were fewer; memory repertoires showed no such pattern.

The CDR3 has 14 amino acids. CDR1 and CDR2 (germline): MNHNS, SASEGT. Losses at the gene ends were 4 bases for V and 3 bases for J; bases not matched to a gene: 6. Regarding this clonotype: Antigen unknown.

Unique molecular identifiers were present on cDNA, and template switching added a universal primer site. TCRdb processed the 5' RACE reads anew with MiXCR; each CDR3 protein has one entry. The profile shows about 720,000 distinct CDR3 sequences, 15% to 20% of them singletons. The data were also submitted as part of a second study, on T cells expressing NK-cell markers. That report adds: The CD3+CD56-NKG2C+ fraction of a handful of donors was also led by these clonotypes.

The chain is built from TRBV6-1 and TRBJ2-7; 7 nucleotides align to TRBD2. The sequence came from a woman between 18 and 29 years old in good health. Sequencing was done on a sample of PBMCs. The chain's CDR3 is CASSAGGGIYEQYF. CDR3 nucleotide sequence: TGTGCCAGCAGTGCGGGGGGTGGTATCTACGAGCAGTACTTC.